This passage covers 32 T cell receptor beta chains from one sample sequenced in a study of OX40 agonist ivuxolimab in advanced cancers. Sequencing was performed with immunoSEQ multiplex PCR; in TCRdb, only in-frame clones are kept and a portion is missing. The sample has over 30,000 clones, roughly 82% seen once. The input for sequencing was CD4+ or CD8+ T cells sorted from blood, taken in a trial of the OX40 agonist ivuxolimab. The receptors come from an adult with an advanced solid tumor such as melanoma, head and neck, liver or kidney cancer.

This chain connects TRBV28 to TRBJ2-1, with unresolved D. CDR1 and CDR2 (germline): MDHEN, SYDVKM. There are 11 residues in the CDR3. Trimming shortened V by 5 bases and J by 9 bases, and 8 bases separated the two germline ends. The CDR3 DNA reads TGTGCCAGCAGTCCCCTAGGTGAGCAGTTCTTC. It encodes CASSPLGEQFF.

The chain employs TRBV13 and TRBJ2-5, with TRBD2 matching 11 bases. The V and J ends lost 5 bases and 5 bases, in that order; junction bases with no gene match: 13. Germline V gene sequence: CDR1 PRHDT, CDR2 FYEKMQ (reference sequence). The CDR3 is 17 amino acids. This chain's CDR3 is CASSRGTSGPSAETQYF. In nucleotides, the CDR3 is TGTGCCAGCAGCCGGGGGACTAGCGGACCTTCCGCGGAGACCCAGTACTTC.

This CDR3 reads CASSPEGYEQYF. Here the CDR3 DNA reads TGTGCCAGCTCACCAGAGGGCTACGAGCAGTACTTC. This chain links TRBV18 with TRBJ2-7, with D possibly being TRBD2 (5 bases). This CDR3 is 12 amino acids long. V gave up 2 bases and J gave up 3 bases, with 5 bases separating them. Germline V lookup: CDR1 KGHSH, CDR2 LQKENI.

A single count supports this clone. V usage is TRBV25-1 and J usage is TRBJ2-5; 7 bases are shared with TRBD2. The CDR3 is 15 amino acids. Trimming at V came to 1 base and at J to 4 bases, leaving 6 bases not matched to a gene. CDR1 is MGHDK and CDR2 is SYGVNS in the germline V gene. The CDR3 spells CASSEWGGGRETQYF. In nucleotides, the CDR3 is TGTGCCAGCAGTGAATGGGGGGGAGGGCGAGAGACCCAGTACTTC.

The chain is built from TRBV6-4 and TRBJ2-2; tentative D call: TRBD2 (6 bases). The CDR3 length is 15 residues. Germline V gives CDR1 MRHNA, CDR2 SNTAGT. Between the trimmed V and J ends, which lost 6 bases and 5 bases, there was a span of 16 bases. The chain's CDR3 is CASSTGGAETGELFF. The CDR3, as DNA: TGTGCCAGCAGCACTGGCGGGGCTGAGACCGGGGAGCTGTTTTTT.

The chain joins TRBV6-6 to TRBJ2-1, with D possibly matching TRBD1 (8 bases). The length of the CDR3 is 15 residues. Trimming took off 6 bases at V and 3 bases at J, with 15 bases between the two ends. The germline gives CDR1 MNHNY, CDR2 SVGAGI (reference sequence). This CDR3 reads CASRGGTGYYNEQFF. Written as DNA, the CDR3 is TGTGCCAGCAGGGGGGGGACAGGTTACTACAATGAGCAGTTCTTC.

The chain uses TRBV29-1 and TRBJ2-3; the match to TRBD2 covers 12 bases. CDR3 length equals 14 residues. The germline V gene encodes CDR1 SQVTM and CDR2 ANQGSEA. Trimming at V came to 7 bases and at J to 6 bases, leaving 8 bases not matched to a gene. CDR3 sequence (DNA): TGCAGCGCCGCGACTAGCGGGAGTACCGATACGCAGTATTTT. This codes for CSAATSGSTDTQYF.

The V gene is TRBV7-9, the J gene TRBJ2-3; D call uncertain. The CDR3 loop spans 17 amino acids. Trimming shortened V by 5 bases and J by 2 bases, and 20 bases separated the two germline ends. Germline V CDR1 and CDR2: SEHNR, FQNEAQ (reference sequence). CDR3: CASSPPSPEVDTDTQYF. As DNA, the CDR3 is TGTGCCAGCAGCCCCCCCTCTCCCGAGGTAGACACAGATACGCAGTATTTT.

CDR3 sequence reads: CASSQDRGKLDSYNEQFF. CDR3 coding DNA: TGTGCCAGCAGCCAAGATAGGGGCAAATTGGACTCCTACAATGAGCAGTTCTTC. The chain uses TRBV14 and TRBJ2-1; maybe TRBD1 (5 bases). V shed 0 bases and J shed 0 bases, with 15 bases lying between them. The CDR3 runs to 18 residues. CDR1 SGHDN and CDR2 FVKESK come from the germline V gene. The full variable domain, rest sourced from reference TRBV14 and TRBJ2-1, is EAGVTQFPSHSVIEKGQTVTLRCDPISGHDNLYWYRRVMGKEIKFLLHFVKESKQDESGMPNNRFLAERTGGTYSTLKVQPAELEDSGVYFCASSQDRGKLDSYNEQFFGPGTRLTVL.

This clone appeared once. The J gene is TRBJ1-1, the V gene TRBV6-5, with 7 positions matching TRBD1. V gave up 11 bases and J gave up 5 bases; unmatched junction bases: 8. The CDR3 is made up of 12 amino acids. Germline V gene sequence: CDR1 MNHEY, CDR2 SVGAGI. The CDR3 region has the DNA TGTGCCGCAGGGGGGCTTGGAACTGAAGCTTTCTTT. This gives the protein CAAGGLGTEAFF.

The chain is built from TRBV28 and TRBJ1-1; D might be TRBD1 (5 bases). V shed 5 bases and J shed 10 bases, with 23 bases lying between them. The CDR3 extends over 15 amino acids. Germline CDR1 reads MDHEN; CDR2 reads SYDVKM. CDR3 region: CASSVDRVMGLVAFF. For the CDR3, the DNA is TGTGCCAGCAGTGTCGACAGAGTTATGGGTTTAGTAGCTTTCTTT.

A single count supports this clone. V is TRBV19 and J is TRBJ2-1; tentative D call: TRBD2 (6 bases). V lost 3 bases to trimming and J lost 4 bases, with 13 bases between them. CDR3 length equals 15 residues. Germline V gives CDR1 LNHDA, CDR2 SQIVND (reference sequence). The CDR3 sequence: CASSMGSGIYNEQFF. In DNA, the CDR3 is TGTGCCAGTAGTATGGGTAGCGGTATTTACAATGAGCAGTTCTTC.

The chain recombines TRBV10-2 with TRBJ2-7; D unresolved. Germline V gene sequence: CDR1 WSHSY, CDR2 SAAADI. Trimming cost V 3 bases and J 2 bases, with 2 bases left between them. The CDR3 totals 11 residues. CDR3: CASSDPYEQYF. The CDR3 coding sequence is TGCGCCAGCAGTGATCCCTACGAGCAGTACTTC.

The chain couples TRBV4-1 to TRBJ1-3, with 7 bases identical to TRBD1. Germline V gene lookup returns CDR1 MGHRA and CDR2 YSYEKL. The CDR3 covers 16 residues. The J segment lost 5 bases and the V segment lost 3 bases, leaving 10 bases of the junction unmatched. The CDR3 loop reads CASSQLGQFFRNTIYF. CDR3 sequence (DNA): TGCGCCAGCAGCCAGTTGGGACAGTTTTTTAGAAACACCATATATTTT.

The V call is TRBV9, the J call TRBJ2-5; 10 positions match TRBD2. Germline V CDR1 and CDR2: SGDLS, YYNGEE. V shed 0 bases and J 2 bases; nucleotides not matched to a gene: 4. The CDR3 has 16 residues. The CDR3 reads CASSVGTSGEQETQYF. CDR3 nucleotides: TGTGCCAGCAGCGTAGGTACTAGCGGGGAACAAGAGACCCAGTACTTC.

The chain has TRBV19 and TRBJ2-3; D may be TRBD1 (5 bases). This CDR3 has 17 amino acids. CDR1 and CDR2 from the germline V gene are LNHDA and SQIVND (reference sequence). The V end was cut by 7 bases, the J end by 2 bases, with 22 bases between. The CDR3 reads CASTQYGGAAYTDTQYF. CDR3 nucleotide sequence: TGTGCCAGTACCCAATACGGTGGGGCAGCCTACACAGATACGCAGTATTTT.

In nucleotides, the CDR3 is TGTGCCAGTAGTATAAATACGGGACTAGCGGGAAACAATGAGCAGTTCTTC. As protein: CASSINTGLAGNNEQFF. V gene TRBV19 combines with J gene TRBJ2-1, with TRBD2 matching 13 bases. V shed 2 bases, J shed 5 bases, and the junction held 6 bases outside the gene matches. Germline V CDR1 and CDR2: LNHDA, SQIVND (reference sequence). The CDR3 loop spans 17 amino acids.

For the CDR3, the DNA is TGTGCCAGCAGCCGGACAGGGGGCTACGAGCAGTACTTC. This translates into CASSRTGGYEQYF. The chain has TRBV7-2 and TRBJ2-7; 10 nucleotides match TRBD1. From germline, CDR1 is SGHTA and CDR2 FQGNSA. CDR3 length: 13 amino acids. The V and J ends lost 5 bases and 3 bases, in that order; junction bases with no gene match: 1.

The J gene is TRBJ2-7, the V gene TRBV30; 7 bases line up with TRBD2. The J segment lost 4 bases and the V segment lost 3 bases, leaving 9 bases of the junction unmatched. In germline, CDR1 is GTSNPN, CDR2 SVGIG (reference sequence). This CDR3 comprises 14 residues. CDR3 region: CAWRRTGTTYEQYF. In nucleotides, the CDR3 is TGTGCCTGGAGAAGGACCGGGACTACGTACGAGCAGTACTTC.

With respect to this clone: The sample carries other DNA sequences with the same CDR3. The CDR3 region is CASSPGGDYNEQFF. CDR3 bases: TGTGCCAGTAGTCCGGGGGGTGACTACAATGAGCAGTTCTTC. This chain links TRBV19 with TRBJ2-1, with 7 positions matching TRBD2. Unmatched junction bases numbered 4, after V lost 5 bases and J lost 3 bases. The length of the CDR3 is 14 residues. In germline, CDR1 is LNHDA, CDR2 SQIVND (reference sequence).

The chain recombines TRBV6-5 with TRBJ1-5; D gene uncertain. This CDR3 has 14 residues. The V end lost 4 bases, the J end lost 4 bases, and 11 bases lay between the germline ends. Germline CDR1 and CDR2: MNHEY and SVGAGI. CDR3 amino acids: CASSSRFTNQPQHF. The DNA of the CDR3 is TGTGCCAGCAGTTCACGGTTCACGAATCAGCCCCAGCATTTT.

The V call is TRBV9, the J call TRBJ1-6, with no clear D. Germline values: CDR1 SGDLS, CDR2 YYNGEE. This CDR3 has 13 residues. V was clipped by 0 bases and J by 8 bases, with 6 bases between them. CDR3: CASSVGEDSPLHF. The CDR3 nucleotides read TGTGCCAGCAGCGTAGGCGAGGATTCACCCCTCCACTTT.

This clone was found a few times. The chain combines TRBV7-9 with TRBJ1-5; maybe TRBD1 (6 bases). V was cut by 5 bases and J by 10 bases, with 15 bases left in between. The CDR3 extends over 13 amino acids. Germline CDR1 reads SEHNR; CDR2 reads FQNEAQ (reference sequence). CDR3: CASSPGGGQPQHF. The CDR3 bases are TGTGCCAGCAGCCCCGGGGGGGGACAACCCCAGCATTTT.

The CDR3 is CSVELRGTGSYEQYF. In DNA form, the CDR3 reads TGCAGCGTTGAATTGAGAGGGACAGGCAGCTACGAGCAGTACTTC. The gene calls are TRBV29-1 and TRBJ2-7, with 8 positions matching TRBD1. Germline CDR1 and CDR2: SQVTM and ANQGSEA. This CDR3 comprises 15 residues. V lost 2 bases and J lost 3; bases outside the gene matches: 9.

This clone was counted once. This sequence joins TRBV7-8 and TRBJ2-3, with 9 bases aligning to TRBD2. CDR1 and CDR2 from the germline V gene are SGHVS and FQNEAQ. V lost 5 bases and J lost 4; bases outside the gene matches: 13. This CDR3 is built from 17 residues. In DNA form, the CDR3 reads TGTGCCAGCAGCCCCCCAAGTAGCGGGAGTTGGGCAGATACGCAGTATTTT. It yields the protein CASSPPSSGSWADTQYF.

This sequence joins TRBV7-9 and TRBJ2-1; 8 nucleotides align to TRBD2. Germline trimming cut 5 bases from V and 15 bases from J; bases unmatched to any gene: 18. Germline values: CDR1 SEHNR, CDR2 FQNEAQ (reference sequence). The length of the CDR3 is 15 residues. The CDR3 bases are TGTGCCAGCAGCCCCAATCCCGCTACTAGCGGCCCACCGTTCTTC. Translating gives CASSPNPATSGPPFF.

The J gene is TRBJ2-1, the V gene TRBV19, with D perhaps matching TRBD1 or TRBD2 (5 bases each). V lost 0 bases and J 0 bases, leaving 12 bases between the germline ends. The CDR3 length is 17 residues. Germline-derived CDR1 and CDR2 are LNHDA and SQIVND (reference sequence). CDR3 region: CASSIDRGAYSYNEQFF. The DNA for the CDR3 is TGTGCCAGTAGTATAGATCGGGGCGCCTACTCCTACAATGAGCAGTTCTTC.

The CDR3 loop is CASSVTGSGNTIYF. DNA for the CDR3: TGTGCCAGCAGCGTTACAGGCTCTGGAAACACCATATATTTT. V usage is TRBV9 and J usage is TRBJ1-3; D may be TRBD1 (5 bases). There are 14 residues in the CDR3. Trimming shortened V by 2 bases and J by 0 bases, and 6 bases separated the two germline ends. Germline V gene sequence: CDR1 SGDLS, CDR2 YYNGEE.

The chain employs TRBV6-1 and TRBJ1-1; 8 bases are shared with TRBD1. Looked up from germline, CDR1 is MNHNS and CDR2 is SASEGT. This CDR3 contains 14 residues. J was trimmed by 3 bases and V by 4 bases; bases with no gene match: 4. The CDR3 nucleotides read TGTGCCAGCAGTGCTTTGGACAGGGACACTGAAGCTTTCTTT. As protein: CASSALDRDTEAFF.

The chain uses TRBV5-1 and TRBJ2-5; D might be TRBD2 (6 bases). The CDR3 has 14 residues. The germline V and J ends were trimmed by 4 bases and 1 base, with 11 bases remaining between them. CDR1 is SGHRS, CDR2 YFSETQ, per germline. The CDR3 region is CASSHGLSQETQYF. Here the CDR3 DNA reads TGCGCCAGCAGCCACGGACTAAGCCAAGAGACCCAGTACTTC.

The CDR3 spells CAITETGALTDTQYF. For the CDR3, the DNA is TGTGCCATCACCGAGACAGGAGCCCTCACAGATACGCAGTATTTT. The chain carries TRBV10-3 and TRBJ2-3, with D possibly matching TRBD1 (6 bases). Germline CDR1 reads ENHRY; CDR2 reads SYGVKD. CDR3 length equals 15 residues. The ends were cut back, 7 bases at V and 2 bases at J, with 16 bases in the middle.

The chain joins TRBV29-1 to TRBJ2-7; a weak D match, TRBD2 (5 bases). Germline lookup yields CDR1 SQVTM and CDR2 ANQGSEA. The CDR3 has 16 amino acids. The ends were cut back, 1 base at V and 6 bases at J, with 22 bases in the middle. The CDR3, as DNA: TGCAGCGTTGAAGTAGGGAGTAGGTTTCTTGGGTTCGAGCAGTACTTC. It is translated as CSVEVGSRFLGFEQYF.